The 2 T cell receptor beta chains reported below all come from one sample, sequenced in a study of spatial heterogeneity in lung cancer. TCRdb fed the 5' RACE reads into MiXCR, producing one record per CDR3 protein. In the table there are 6,000 to 7,500 distinct CDR3 sequences, about 7% of which are singletons. Time point: sample taken at primary tumor resection. The specimen comprised PBMCs, sampled at surgery. These receptors were obtained from a male donor with early-stage non-small cell lung cancer.

This clonotype appeared a few times. The J gene is TRBJ2-3, the V gene TRBV10-3; the D is unclear. Trimming left V 3 bases short and J 3 bases short, with 7 bases between. In germline, CDR1 is ENHRY, CDR2 SYGVKD. This CDR3 is 13 amino acids long. The CDR3 region is CAISDSSTDTQYF. The CDR3 DNA is TGTGCCATCAGTGACTCGAGTACAGATACGCAGTATTTT.

This clonotype was observed many times. V usage is TRBV7-2 and J usage is TRBJ2-3, with no clear D. V was pared by 0 bases and J by 6 bases, with 7 bases between. The length of the CDR3 is 13 residues. CDR1 and CDR2 (germline): SGHTA, FQGNSA. CDR3 amino acids: CASSLAPGDTQYF. The CDR3 DNA reads TGTGCCAGCAGCTTAGCGCCCGGGGATACGCAGTATTTT. The variable domain in full, completed from reference TRBV7-2 and TRBJ2-3, reads GAGVSQSPSNKVTEKGKDVELRCDPISGHTALYWYRQSLGQGLEFLIYFQGNSAPDKSGLPSDRFSAERTGGSVSTLTIQRTQQEDSAVYLCASSLAPGDTQYFGPGTRLTVL.